The 32 T cell receptor beta chains reported below all come from one sample, sequenced in a study of blood T cells in healthy people across ages. Together with a sample-barcoded 5' primer, a J-beta primer mix was included in a second PCR lasting 7 to 11 cycles. Using its own MiXCR run on the 5' RACE reads, TCRdb lists one record per CDR3 protein. In the table there are 2 million or so distinct CDR3 sequences, less than 50% of which are singletons. The source material was blood. The receptors here all came from a woman between 35 and 50 years old in good health.

The genes are TRBV4-3 and TRBJ2-7; D perhaps matches TRBD1 (6 bases). The CDR3 is 16 amino acids. Trimming pared 3 bases from V and 3 bases from J, leaving 18 bases between. Germline V CDR1 and CDR2: LGHNA, YSLEER. The CDR3 DNA reads as TGCGCCAGCAGCCAGGACCGGGACACTAGGATCTACGAGCAGTACTTC. Its protein is CASSQDRDTRIYEQYF.

The gene calls are TRBV4-3 and TRBJ2-4; TRBD2 is a possible D gene (6 bases). This CDR3 is 16 amino acids long. V was pared by 3 bases and J by 0 bases, with 12 bases between. The germline CDR1 and CDR2 sequences are LGHNA and YSLEER. CDR3 coding DNA: TGCGCCAGCAGCCAGTTTTGGGGGGAAGCCAAAAACATTCAGTACTTC. This sequence encodes CASSQFWGEAKNIQYF.

This chain uses TRBV9 with TRBJ2-4; TRBD1 or TRBD2 may be the D gene (5 bases each). Looked up from germline, CDR1 is SGDLS and CDR2 is YYNGEE. This CDR3 has 16 amino acids. The ends were cut back, 3 bases at V and 0 bases at J, with 13 bases in the middle. CDR3 in amino acids: CASSARRDLAKNIQYF. In DNA, the CDR3 is TGTGCCAGCAGCGCCCGTCGGGACCTAGCCAAAAACATTCAGTACTTC.

The chain has TRBV20-1 and TRBJ2-4, with D perhaps matching TRBD1 (5 bases). The tail of the sequence fits TRBJ2-7 better, so the J call may be wrong. Germline loops: CDR1 DFQATT, CDR2 SNEGSKA (reference sequence). This CDR3 is built from 14 residues. The CDR3 DNA reads as TGCAGTGCTTCCCTCGACAGAGCTGTCGACGAGCAGTACTTC. As protein: CSASLDRAVDEQYF.

The chain is built from TRBV2 and TRBJ1-6; D is ambiguous. V was trimmed by 6 bases and J by 9 bases, leaving 12 bases between them. Germline assignment: CDR1 SNHLY and CDR2 FYNNEI. The CDR3 has 13 amino acids. The CDR3 reads CASRVLSASPLHF. In DNA form, the CDR3 reads TGTGCCAGCAGGGTACTCTCGGCTTCACCCCTCCACTTT.

This sequence joins TRBV24-1 and TRBJ2-5, with D perhaps matching TRBD2 (6 bases). The V end lost 4 bases, the J end lost 3 bases, and 14 bases lay between the germline ends. This CDR3 comprises 15 residues. Germline V gene lookup returns CDR1 KGHDR and CDR2 SFDVKD. For the CDR3, the DNA is TGTGCCACCAGTGAGCCCCTGCGGGGTAAAGAGACCCAGTACTTC. Residues: CATSEPLRGKETQYF.

V usage is TRBV24-1 and J usage is TRBJ2-1; D is uncertain. This CDR3 is built from 14 residues. V lost 2 bases to trimming and J lost 4 bases, with 8 bases between them. Germline V gene lookup returns CDR1 KGHDR and CDR2 SFDVKD. The CDR3: CATSDSGSYNEQFF. The DNA for the CDR3 is TGTGCCACCAGTGATTCTGGGTCTTACAATGAGCAGTTCTTC.

The chain recombines TRBV3-1 with TRBJ2-7; 9 bases are shared with TRBD2. The end of the DNA aligns better with TRBJ2-5, so the J call may be wrong. Germline CDR1 is LGHDT and CDR2 is YNNKEL (reference sequence). The CDR3 is 15 residues long. CDR3 coding DNA: TGTGCCAGCAGCCAAGATTGGCCTAGCGGGAAGACCCAGTACTTC. Its protein product is CASSQDWPSGKTQYF.

This clonotype came up once. Possible read error: a much larger clone is one base away. This chain links TRBV27 with TRBJ2-7; no clear D gene. The CDR3 is made up of 13 amino acids. Germline V gene lookup returns CDR1 MNHEY and CDR2 SMNVEV (reference sequence). The germline V and J ends were trimmed by 2 bases and 1 base, with 6 bases remaining between them. In nucleotides, the CDR3 is TGTGCCAGCAGTTTAAAACCGTCCTACGAGCAGTACTTC. As protein: CASSLKPSYEQYF.

Comments on this clonotype: Sequence at one end of the junction differs from germline and may be a read error. The chain joins TRBV5-1 to TRBJ2-1, with 11 bases identical to TRBD2. The CDR3 is 19 residues long. Germline V gene data show CDR1 as SGHRS and CDR2 as YFSETQ. For the CDR3, the DNA is TGCGCCAGCAGCTACTCACTAGCGGGGGCCTTAAGCTCCTACAATGAGCAGTTTTTC. This codes for CASSYSLAGALSSYNEQFF.

This clonotype was counted between two and nine times. This chain uses TRBV7-2 with TRBJ2-1; D remains ambiguous. There are 15 residues in the CDR3. Germline CDR1 and CDR2: SGHTA and FQGNSA. The V and J ends lost 6 bases and 0 bases respectively, with 12 bases between them. The DNA of the CDR3 is TGTGCCAGCAGGAGTGGGCAGGTCTCCTACAATGAGCAGTTCTTC. Translating gives CASRSGQVSYNEQFF.

The chain is built from TRBV7-2 and TRBJ2-3; D may be TRBD1 (5 bases). CDR3 size: 18 residues. Germline V gene sequence: CDR1 SGHTA, CDR2 FQGNSA. The V end was cut by 5 bases, the J end by 2 bases, with 23 bases between. The CDR3, as DNA: TGTGCCAGCAGCCCAGGGTTTGGCCAGGGTCGTGACACAGATACGCAGTATTTT. This sequence encodes CASSPGFGQGRDTDTQYF.

In this sample, this clonotype turned up a few times. The gene calls are TRBV6-2 or TRBV6-3 and TRBJ2-4, with 8 positions matching TRBD2. This CDR3 has 15 amino acids. Germline loops: CDR1 MNHEY, CDR2 SVGEGT. V lost 6 bases to trimming and J lost 5 bases; unmatched junction nucleotides: 9. The CDR3 bases are TGTGCCAGCAGACCTCCCCGGGGGGGAGAAAACATTCAGTACTTC. Its translation: CASRPPRGGENIQYF.

The chain carries TRBV12-3 or TRBV12-4 and TRBJ2-5; D not certain. The germline V and J ends were trimmed by 5 bases and 3 bases, with 7 bases remaining between them. There are 12 residues in the CDR3. The CDR3 DNA is TGTGCCAGCAGTGAACGGGAAGAGACCCAGTACTTC. Protein product: CASSEREETQYF.

This clonotype showed up just a few times. The chain has TRBV7-2 and TRBJ1-2; 10 nucleotides align to TRBD1. Germline V gene data show CDR1 as SGHTA and CDR2 as FQGNSA. The CDR3 covers 14 residues. Trimming cost V 5 bases and J 4 bases; bases outside gene matches: 4. The CDR3 DNA sequence: TGTGCCAGCAGCCGGGACAGGGGAGGCTATGGCTACACCTTC. Translation: CASSRDRGGYGYTF.

This chain connects TRBV21-1 to TRBJ2-1; no DNA check was done on the table's D call, TRBD1. TRBV21-1 is a listed pseudogene. The CDR3 sequence is 15 residues long. The CDR3 sequence is CASTPLEGSGNEQFF. The CDR3 DNA follows: TGTGCCAGCACCCCACTTGAGGGGTCTGGCAATGAGCAGTTCTTC.

This sequence joins TRBV11-2 and TRBJ2-7; possibly TRBD1 for D (8 bases). The CDR3 loop spans 22 amino acids. CDR1 is SGHAT and CDR2 is FQNNGV in the germline V gene. Deletions cut 5 bases from V and 7 bases from J, with 42 bases between. The DNA for the CDR3 is TGTGCCAGCAGCCGCATCTCCGGGACAGGAGTTCACGGGCCCAGCGGGGCAATGGAGCAGTACTTC. It is translated as CASSRISGTGVHGPSGAMEQYF.

The chain employs TRBV3-1 and TRBJ1-5, with D possibly TRBD1 on 5 matching bases. This CDR3 is built from 16 residues. V was shortened by 5 bases and J by 2 bases, with 16 bases between the two germline ends. Germline V gene sequence: CDR1 LGHDT, CDR2 YNNKEL (reference sequence). The DNA for the CDR3 is TGTGCCAGCAGCAAGTCAGGGAACCAGGGCAATCAGCCCCAGCATTTT. This sequence encodes CASSKSGNQGNQPQHF.

This clonotype was counted between two and nine times. The chain couples TRBV14 to TRBJ2-4; 9 positions match TRBD1. V was clipped by 0 bases and J by 7 bases; unmatched bases: 7. This CDR3 comprises 16 residues. Germline CDR1 reads SGHDN; CDR2 reads FVKESK. Here the CDR3 reads CASSQEKGQGLNIQYF. CDR3 nucleotides: TGTGCCAGCAGCCAAGAAAAAGGACAGGGGTTGAACATTCAGTACTTC.

The chain is built from TRBV7-9 and TRBJ1-1; TRBD1 agrees at 7 bases. The CDR3 has 16 residues. Trimming cost V 4 bases and J 3 bases; bases outside gene matches: 11. Germline values: CDR1 SEHNR, CDR2 FQNEAQ (reference sequence). The CDR3 loop reads CASSSPGEGTDTEAFF. CDR3 DNA: TGTGCCAGCAGCTCACCAGGGGAGGGGACAGACACTGAAGCTTTCTTT.

The chain couples TRBV20-1 to TRBJ1-2; no firm D call. Trimming took off 2 bases at V and 0 bases at J, with 13 bases between the two ends. Germline CDR1 is DFQATT and CDR2 is SNEGSKA (reference sequence). The CDR3 runs 15 residues. The CDR3 DNA reads as TGCAGTGCTAGAAGGCGGGGTCCCGCTAACTATGGCTACACCTTC. As protein: CSARRRGPANYGYTF.

The chain combines TRBV20-1 with TRBJ2-7, with D unclear. The germline V and J ends were trimmed by 0 bases and 4 bases, with 13 bases remaining between them. Per germline, CDR1 DFQATT and CDR2 SNEGSKA (reference sequence). The CDR3 is made up of 14 amino acids. CDR3 DNA sequence: TGCAGTGCTAGAGATCCCCGATGGGGATACGAGCAGTACTTC. Translation: CSARDPRWGYEQYF.

The CDR3 loop reads CASSATGGRVDGYTF. The DNA of the CDR3 is TGTGCCAGCAGCGCCACAGGGGGCCGGGTAGATGGCTACACCTTC. The chain carries TRBV5-5 and TRBJ1-2; 9 nucleotides agree with TRBD1. CDR3 length: 15 residues. Germline V CDR1 and CDR2: SGHKS, YYEKEE (reference sequence). V shed 4 bases and J 6 bases; nucleotides not matched to a gene: 10.

The rearrangement links TRBV9 to TRBJ2-5; 10 nucleotides match TRBD1. Losses at the gene ends were 2 bases for V and 1 base for J; bases not matched to a gene: 5. Germline V gene sequence: CDR1 SGDLS, CDR2 YYNGEE. The CDR3 is made up of 16 amino acids. The DNA for the CDR3 is TGTGCCAGCAGCGTTGACAGGGGGCGTCCCCAAGAGACCCAGTACTTC. Translated: CASSVDRGRPQETQYF. Variable domain in full (rest from reference TRBV9 and TRBJ2-5): DSGVTQTPKHLITATGQRVTLRCSPRSGDLSVYWYQQSLDQGLQFLIQYYNGEERAKGNILERFSAQQFPDLHSELNLSSLELGDSALYFCASSVDRGRPQETQYFGPGTRLLVL.

In nucleotides, the CDR3 is TGTGCCAGCCTTGGGAGACTAATTAATGAGCAGTTCTTC. Amino acids: CASLGRLINEQFF. The chain joins TRBV28 to TRBJ2-1, with D possibly matching TRBD2 (5 bases). With 8 bases removed from V and 7 bases from J, the gap between germline ends came to 15 bases. This CDR3 region has 13 residues. CDR1 is MDHEN, CDR2 SYDVKM, per germline.

The chain uses TRBV27 and TRBJ2-1; 9 nucleotides align to TRBD2. This CDR3 spans 19 amino acids. Germline CDR1 is MNHEY and CDR2 is SMNVEV (reference sequence). Trimming took 8 bases from V and 6 from J; bases not matched to a gene: 23. The CDR3 protein is CASARAAGGAVLGLNEQFF. In nucleotides, the CDR3 is TGTGCCAGCGCTCGTGCCGCGGGGGGGGCAGTCTTAGGTCTCAATGAGCAGTTCTTC.

The V and J genes are TRBV5-1 and TRBJ1-4; D remains unclear. Germline-derived CDR1 and CDR2 are SGHRS and YFSETQ. This CDR3 comprises 15 residues. Trimming took off 0 bases at V and 5 bases at J, with 11 bases between the two ends. CDR3 sequence reads: CASSLGGSRNEKLFF. The CDR3 coding sequence is TGCGCCAGCAGCTTGGGAGGGAGTAGAAATGAAAAACTGTTTTTT.

This clonotype is a singleton in its sample. The rearrangement uses TRBV27 and TRBJ2-3; 8 bases line up with TRBD2. In germline, CDR1 is MNHEY, CDR2 SMNVEV (reference sequence). The CDR3 has 18 residues. With V trimmed by 2 bases and J by 0 bases, 10 bases remained unmatched. The CDR3 spells CASSLRGTSDSSTDTQYF. DNA for the CDR3: TGTGCCAGCAGTTTAAGAGGGACTAGTGACTCTAGCACAGATACGCAGTATTTT.

The chain recombines TRBV7-2 with TRBJ1-4, with 7 bases aligning to TRBD1. The V segment lost 3 bases and the J segment 7 bases; nucleotides outside the gene matches: 2. The germline CDR1 and CDR2 sequences are SGHTA and FQGNSA. CDR3 size: 13 residues. CDR3 region: CASSLGTAEKLFF. The CDR3 DNA sequence: TGTGCCAGCAGCTTGGGGACAGCTGAAAAACTGTTTTTT.

This clonotype was counted once. This chain joins TRBV20-1 and TRBJ1-5; 8 bases align to TRBD1. The CDR3 is 16 amino acids. Germline V lookup: CDR1 DFQATT, CDR2 SNEGSKA (reference sequence). V lost 4 bases and J lost 2; bases outside the gene matches: 10. The CDR3 coding sequence is TGCAGTGCTAAGGTCCCAGGGGGCATAGGCAATCAGCCCCAGCATTTT. Residues: CSAKVPGGIGNQPQHF.

The chain combines TRBV6-2 or TRBV6-3 with TRBJ2-2, with D unclear. This CDR3 spans 15 amino acids. CDR1 and CDR2 from the germline V gene are MNHEY and SVGEGT. V lost 5 bases, J lost 5 bases, and 15 bases lay in between. The CDR3 nucleotides are TGTGCCAGCAGTATCTCCGCCTTGGGGACCGGGGAGCTGTTTTTT. Translating it yields CASSISALGTGELFF.

This clonotype was detected only a few times. The chain carries TRBV6-5 and TRBJ2-7; 8 positions agree with TRBD1. J lost 1 base, V lost 5 bases, and 7 bases had no gene match. Germline loops: CDR1 MNHEY, CDR2 SVGAGI. CDR3 length equals 15 residues. The CDR3 bases are TGTGCCAGCAGTAAGGACAGGGTGAGATCCTACGAGCAGTACTTC. Protein product: CASSKDRVRSYEQYF.